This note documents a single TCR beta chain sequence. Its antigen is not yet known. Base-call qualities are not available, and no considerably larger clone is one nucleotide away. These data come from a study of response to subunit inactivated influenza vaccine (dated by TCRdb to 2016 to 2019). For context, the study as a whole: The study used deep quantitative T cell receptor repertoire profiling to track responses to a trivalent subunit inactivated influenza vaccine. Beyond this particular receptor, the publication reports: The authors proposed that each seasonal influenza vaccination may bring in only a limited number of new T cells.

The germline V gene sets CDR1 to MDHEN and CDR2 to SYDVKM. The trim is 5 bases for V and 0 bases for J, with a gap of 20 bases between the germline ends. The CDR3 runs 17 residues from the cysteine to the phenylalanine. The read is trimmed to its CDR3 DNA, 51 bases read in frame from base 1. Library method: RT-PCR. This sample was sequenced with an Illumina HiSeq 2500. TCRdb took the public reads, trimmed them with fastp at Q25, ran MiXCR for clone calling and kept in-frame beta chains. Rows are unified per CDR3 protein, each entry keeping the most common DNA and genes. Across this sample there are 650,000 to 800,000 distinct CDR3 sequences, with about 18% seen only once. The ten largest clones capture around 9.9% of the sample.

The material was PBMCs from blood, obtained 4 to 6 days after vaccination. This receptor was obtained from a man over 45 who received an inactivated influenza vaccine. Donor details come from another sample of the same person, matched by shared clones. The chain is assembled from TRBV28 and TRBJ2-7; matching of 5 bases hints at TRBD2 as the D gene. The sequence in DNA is TGTGCCAGCAGTCACCCCTTAACTAGTGTTATCTCCTACGAGCAGTACTTC. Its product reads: CASSHPLTSVISYEQYF. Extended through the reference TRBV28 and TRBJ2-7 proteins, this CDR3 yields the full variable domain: DVKVTQSSRYLVKRTGEKVFLECVQDMDHENMFWYRQDPGLGLRLIYFSYDVKMKEKGDIPEGYSVSREKKERFSLILESASTNQTSMYLCASSHPLTSVISYEQYFGPGTRLTVT.